Following are 2 T cell receptor beta chains from one sample sequenced in a study of blood T cells in healthy people across ages. A second PCR of roughly 7 to 11 cycles used a sample-barcoded 5' primer and a J-beta primer mix. TCRdb called the 5' RACE reads again in MiXCR, with one record for every CDR3 protein. The data contain around 790,000 distinct CDR3 sequences, around 43% of them seen just once; the ten biggest clones take up about a fifth. The sample was blood. The source is a man in his sixties in good health.

A few counts support this clonotype. The chain employs TRBV20-1 and TRBJ2-1; TRBD2 agrees at 14 bases. This CDR3 has 15 amino acids. Germline-derived CDR1 and CDR2 are DFQATT and SNEGSKA (reference sequence). J gave up 4 bases and V 6 bases, and 5 bases lay outside the gene matches. CDR3 in amino acids: CSAPGLAGGYNEQFF. CDR3 coding DNA: TGCAGTGCGCCCGGACTAGCGGGGGGTTACAATGAGCAGTTCTTC.

V and J are TRBV6-5 and TRBJ1-2; the D gene is possibly TRBD1 (5 bases). The CDR3 has 13 amino acids. V lost 6 bases and J lost 6, with 14 bases in between. Per germline, CDR1 MNHEY and CDR2 SVGAGI. The CDR3 DNA reads TGTGCCAGCAGGGGGGAGACGGAGGATGGCTACACCTTC. It yields the protein CASRGETEDGYTF.